Each of the 30 T cell receptor beta chains below was sequenced from the same sample in a study of a mutant IDH1 vaccine in newly diagnosed glioma. Time point described: week 23, last vaccination. Every vaccine dose comprised 300 ug of mutant IDH1 20-mer peptide plus topical imiquimod. Produced via immunoSEQ multiplex PCR; TCRdb's table is partial and in-frame only. The sample yields 65,000 or so clones, roughly 81% seen once. These receptors have no identified antigens. Material: PBMCs, obtained from a glioma patient whose treatment included an IDH1 peptide vaccine. The receptors originated from a man aged 25 to 40 with glioma.

With respect to this clone: This may arise from a read error, as a much more abundant clone is one base away. In the same sample, other DNA sequences code for this CDR3. The V and J genes are TRBV5-6 and TRBJ1-4, with D unclear. The CDR3 is made up of 16 amino acids. Germline CDR1 SGHDT, CDR2 YYEEEE. V was shortened by 3 bases and J by 3 bases, with 15 bases between the two germline ends. CDR3 coding DNA: TGTGCCAGCAGCTCAACCGGGCAGACACCTAATGAAAAACTGTTTTTT. It encodes CASSSTGQTPNEKLFF.

This clone was seen more than once but under ten times. The chain uses TRBV6-6 and TRBJ1-6, with D unresolved. This CDR3 has 13 residues. Between the trimmed V and J ends, which lost 2 bases and 9 bases, there was a span of 8 bases. CDR1 MNHNY and CDR2 SVGAGI come from the germline V gene (reference sequence). DNA for the CDR3: TGTGCCAGCAGTTACACCGTAGGTTCACCCCTCCACTTT. Amino acids: CASSYTVGSPLHF.

This clone was picked up one time. The chain joins TRBV27 to TRBJ2-7; D not certain. This CDR3 region has 16 residues. CDR1 MNHEY and CDR2 SMNVEV come from the germline V gene (reference sequence). V lost 6 bases and J lost 0, with 18 bases in between. The CDR3 loop reads CASRSWASKTSYEQYF. CDR3 coding DNA: TGTGCCAGCAGATCATGGGCCAGCAAAACCTCCTACGAGCAGTACTTC.

V is TRBV4-1 and J is TRBJ2-7; TRBD1 matches 7 bases. With 8 bases clipped from V and 5 bases from J, the junction kept 9 bases outside the gene matches. The CDR3 length is 13 residues. Germline V gene data show CDR1 as MGHRA and CDR2 as YSYEKL. CDR3 amino acids: CASRDSNSNEQYF. CDR3 coding DNA: TGCGCCAGCCGGGACAGCAATTCCAACGAGCAGTACTTC.

The CDR3 sequence is CASSGHVAGANVLTF. The CDR3 DNA is TGTGCCAGTTCGGGCCATGTGGCAGGGGCCAACGTCCTGACTTTC. This rearrangement joins TRBV6-1 to TRBJ2-6; D not certain. The V gene lost 9 bases and the J gene lost 4 bases, with 16 bases spanning the gap. The CDR3 is 15 amino acids. Germline V gene data show CDR1 as MNHNS and CDR2 as SASEGT.

This clone was picked up a small number of times. The chain couples TRBV25-1 to TRBJ1-6; D uncertain. V lost 2 bases and J 2 bases, leaving 1 base between the germline ends. Germline-derived CDR1 and CDR2 are MGHDK and SYGVNS. CDR3 length equals 13 residues. Here the CDR3 reads CASSEAYNSPLHF. The CDR3, as DNA: TGTGCCAGCAGTGAAGCCTATAATTCACCCCTCCACTTT.

In regard to this clone: Different DNA sequences within this sample yield the same CDR3. The V gene is TRBV7-9, the J gene TRBJ1-5; D is undetermined. Germline V gene data show CDR1 as SEHNR and CDR2 as FQNEAQ (reference sequence). V gave up 3 bases and J gave up 7 bases, with 10 bases separating them. This CDR3 has 13 residues. As DNA, the CDR3 is TGTGCCAGCAGCTTGGGATCAGGCCAGCCCCAGCATTTT. Its translation is CASSLGSGQPQHF.

The chain carries TRBV15 and TRBJ2-3; D unclear. V was clipped by 0 bases and J by 0 bases, with 7 bases between them. The CDR3 contains 15 residues. Germline V gene sequence: CDR1 LNHNV, CDR2 YYDKDF (reference sequence). CDR3 loop: CATSRERTSTDTQYF. CDR3 in DNA: TGTGCCACCAGCAGAGAGAGAACTAGCACAGATACGCAGTATTTT.

This chain uses TRBV10-2 with TRBJ1-1, with D perhaps TRBD1 (5 bases). Germline V gene sequence: CDR1 WSHSY, CDR2 SAAADI. The CDR3 contains 12 residues. Trimming shortened V by 8 bases and J by 3 bases, and 10 bases separated the two germline ends. CDR3 coding DNA: TGCGCCAGCGGGAGGGGCGACACTGAAGCTTTCTTT. Its protein product is CASGRGDTEAFF.

This clone has just one count. Here the CDR3 reads CASSVGQATEAFF. The CDR3 nucleotides read TGTGCCAGTAGTGTGGGTCAGGCCACTGAAGCTTTCTTT. The chain links TRBV19 to TRBJ1-1; no clear D. The germline V gene encodes CDR1 LNHDA and CDR2 SQIVND (reference sequence). This CDR3 is 13 amino acids long. The V gene lost 5 bases and the J gene lost 4 bases, with 11 bases spanning the gap.

The chain links TRBV28 to TRBJ1-1; D is perhaps TRBD1 (5 bases). Per germline, CDR1 MDHEN and CDR2 SYDVKM. The CDR3 extends over 14 amino acids. V lost 2 bases and J 6 bases, leaving 13 bases between the germline ends. CDR3 DNA sequence: TGTGCCAGCAGTTTAGACGGGGAAGGGGCTGAAGCTTTCTTT. It yields the protein CASSLDGEGAEAFF.

This chain joins TRBV27 and TRBJ1-2; 10 bases are shared with TRBD1. The CDR3 is 15 residues long. The V gene end was trimmed by 6 bases and the J gene end by 2 bases; junction bases not matched to a gene: 6. Per germline, CDR1 MNHEY and CDR2 SMNVEV (reference sequence). This CDR3 is CASRRAGQGNYGYTF. In nucleotides, the CDR3 is TGTGCCAGCAGAAGAGCGGGACAGGGGAACTATGGCTACACCTTC.

This rearrangement joins TRBV15 to TRBJ1-5; 9 bases are a match to TRBD1. The CDR3 spans 15 residues. Germline V gives CDR1 LNHNV, CDR2 YYDKDF (reference sequence). Trimming cost V 3 bases and J 3 bases; bases outside gene matches: 3. The CDR3 reads CATSRDRGPNQPQHF. The DNA for the CDR3 is TGTGCCACCAGCAGGGACAGGGGTCCCAATCAGCCCCAGCATTTT. Complete variable domain (other parts from reference TRBV15 and TRBJ1-5): DAMVIQNPRYQVTQFGKPVTLSCSQTLNHNVMYWYQQKSSQAPKLLFHYYDKDFNNEADTPDNFQSRRPNTSFCFLDIRSPGLGDTAMYLCATSRDRGPNQPQHFGDGTRLSIL.

In its sample, this clone was seen once. This chain's CDR3 is CASSAGGARYNEQFF. The CDR3, as DNA: TGCGCCAGCAGCGCGGGGGGGGCCCGGTACAATGAGCAGTTCTTC. This chain connects TRBV5-1 to TRBJ2-1; 9 nucleotides align to TRBD2. This CDR3 has 15 amino acids. From germline, CDR1 is SGHRS and CDR2 YFSETQ. J lost 4 bases, V lost 4 bases, and 6 bases had no gene match.

The chain has TRBV14 and TRBJ2-3; D unclear. Germline-derived CDR1 and CDR2 are SGHDN and FVKESK. V dropped 3 bases and J dropped 6 bases, with 13 bases sitting between them. The CDR3 totals 14 residues. The CDR3 DNA is TGTGCCAGCAGCCATCAGACCTGGGCGGATACGCAGTATTTT. Residues: CASSHQTWADTQYF.

This sequence joins TRBV19 and TRBJ2-4; 7 bases are shared with TRBD1. CDR1 and CDR2 (germline): LNHDA, SQIVND (reference sequence). The length of the CDR3 is 16 residues. J gave up 1 base and V 4 bases, and 7 bases lay outside the gene matches. CDR3 sequence: CASSSFEGAAKNIQYF. The DNA for the CDR3 is TGTGCCAGTAGTAGCTTCGAGGGGGCGGCCAAAAACATTCAGTACTTC. Filled out from reference TRBV19 and TRBJ2-4, the complete variable domain reads DGGITQSPKYLFRKEGQNVTLSCEQNLNHDAMYWYRQDPGQGLRLIYYSQIVNDFQKGDIAEGYSVSREKKESFPLTVTSAQKNPTAFYLCASSSFEGAAKNIQYFGAGTRLSVL.

This clone was observed a handful of times. The chain links TRBV2 to TRBJ1-5; D remains ambiguous. The CDR3 extends over 13 amino acids. Deletions cut 0 bases from V and 10 bases from J, with 10 bases between. Germline CDR1 and CDR2: SNHLY and FYNNEI. The CDR3 region is CASSEARNNPQHF. In nucleotides, the CDR3 is TGTGCCAGCAGTGAAGCGCGCAATAATCCCCAGCATTTT. Based on the CDR3 plus reference TRBV2 and TRBJ1-5, the full variable domain is EPEVTQTPSHQVTQMGQEVILRCVPISNHLYFYWYRQILGQKVEFLVSFYNNEISEKSEIFDDQFSVERPDGSNFTLKIRSTKLEDSAMYFCASSEARNNPQHFGDGTRLSIL.

The chain carries TRBV19 and TRBJ2-7; 10 bases agree with TRBD1. Per the germline V gene, CDR1 is LNHDA and CDR2 is SQIVND (reference sequence). With 4 bases clipped from V and 5 bases from J, the junction kept 5 bases outside the gene matches. The CDR3 spans 14 residues. CDR3 sequence: CASSTGTGAHEQYF. CDR3 coding DNA: TGTGCCAGTAGTACAGGGACAGGGGCACACGAGCAGTACTTC.

This clone has just a few counts. This chain uses TRBV14 with TRBJ1-2, with no clear D. V was clipped by 4 bases and J by 6 bases, with 15 bases between them. There are 14 residues in the CDR3. Germline CDR1 and CDR2: SGHDN and FVKESK. CDR3 coding DNA: TGTGCCAGCAGCCTTGTTGGGCAAAGGGATGGCTACACCTTC. Residues: CASSLVGQRDGYTF.

This chain uses TRBV6-4 with TRBJ1-1; D gene unclear. The V gene lost 5 bases and the J gene lost 1 base, with 11 bases spanning the gap. The CDR3 has 14 amino acids. In germline, CDR1 is MRHNA, CDR2 SNTAGT. CDR3 region: CASSRNDGNTEAFF. CDR3 DNA: TGTGCCAGCAGTCGAAATGACGGGAACACTGAAGCTTTCTTT.

This chain joins TRBV9 and TRBJ2-5, with 7 bases fitting TRBD1. The J call may be incorrect, as the DNA end agrees better with TRBJ2-7. CDR1 and CDR2 (germline): SGDLS, YYNGEE. There are 16 residues in the CDR3. CDR3 sequence (DNA): TGTGCCAGCAGCGTAGCGGGACAGAGTTACTCCTACGAGCAGTACTTC. It is translated as CASSVAGQSYSYEQYF.

The chain uses TRBV10-1 and TRBJ2-5; possible D gene TRBD1, 6 bases. Germline V gene data show CDR1 as WNHNN and CDR2 as SYGVQD (reference sequence). This CDR3 region has 14 residues. Deletions cut 0 bases from V and 5 bases from J, with 10 bases between. DNA for the CDR3: TGCGCCAGCAGTGAGTCGCAGGGGCGGGAGACCCAGTACTTC. Protein sequence: CASSESQGRETQYF.

The chain couples TRBV7-9 to TRBJ2-7; unclear D gene. V gave up 2 bases and J gave up 1 base, with 12 bases separating them. Germline lookup yields CDR1 SEHNR and CDR2 FQNEAQ (reference sequence). The CDR3 totals 15 residues. For the CDR3, the DNA is TGTGCCAGCAGCTTAAGTTCCAGGTCATCCTACGAGCAGTACTTC. Translated, it gives CASSLSSRSSYEQYF.

The chain couples TRBV6-1 to TRBJ1-5; D not resolved. Trimming shortened V by 3 bases and J by 4 bases, and 10 bases separated the two germline ends. The CDR3 is 14 residues long. Per germline, CDR1 MNHNS and CDR2 SASEGT. The CDR3 coding sequence is TGTGCCAGCAGTGATAATTTTAGTAATCAGCCCCAGCATTTT. This codes for CASSDNFSNQPQHF.

V usage is TRBV2 and J usage is TRBJ2-2, with D possibly matching TRBD1 (6 bases). V gave up 5 bases and J gave up 6 bases, with 19 bases separating them. The CDR3 is 16 amino acids. CDR1 and CDR2 (germline): SNHLY, FYNNEI. CDR3 amino acids: CASSLARQAGAGELFF. CDR3 sequence (DNA): TGTGCCAGCAGTCTGGCAAGACAGGCAGGGGCCGGGGAGCTGTTTTTT.

V gene TRBV19 combines with J gene TRBJ2-7, with 11 positions matching TRBD2. V was clipped by 5 bases and J by 3 bases; unmatched bases: 15. The CDR3 totals 18 residues. Germline V gene data show CDR1 as LNHDA and CDR2 as SQIVND (reference sequence). CDR3 loop: CASSYTGTSGPGGYEQYF. The CDR3 DNA sequence: TGTGCCAGTAGTTACACCGGGACTAGCGGCCCCGGAGGCTACGAGCAGTACTTC.

The rearrangement joins TRBV2 to TRBJ1-2, with a tentative D call TRBD1 (5 bases). In germline, CDR1 is SNHLY, CDR2 FYNNEI. This CDR3 has 14 amino acids. The V gene lost 5 bases and the J gene lost 4 bases, with 14 bases spanning the gap. DNA of the CDR3: TGTGCCAGCAGTCACACCGGGACGGTCTATGGCTACACCTTC. It yields the protein CASSHTGTVYGYTF.

This clone was counted only a few times. J is TRBJ1-1 and V is TRBV30; no firm D call. Germline V gives CDR1 GTSNPN, CDR2 SVGIG (reference sequence). V was clipped by 1 base and J by 0 bases, with 6 bases between them. This CDR3 region has 13 residues. CDR3 in amino acids: CAWSADMNTEAFF. For the CDR3, the DNA is TGTGCCTGGAGTGCTGACATGAACACTGAAGCTTTCTTT.

The chain employs TRBV16 and TRBJ2-7, with D hard to call. The CDR3 is 13 residues long. Germline V gives CDR1 KGHSY, CDR2 FQNENV. The V end lost 2 bases, the J end lost 3 bases, and 8 bases lay between the germline ends. The CDR3 DNA is TGTGCCAGCAGCCAAAAGGGCGGCTACGAGCAGTACTTC. It encodes CASSQKGGYEQYF.

The chain combines TRBV5-5 with TRBJ2-7, with D perhaps matching TRBD2 (7 bases). The ends were cut back, 2 bases at V and 3 bases at J, with 18 bases in the middle. From germline, CDR1 is SGHKS and CDR2 YYEKEE (reference sequence). There are 16 residues in the CDR3. CDR3 sequence reads: CASSFQGGARLYEQYF. The CDR3 nucleotides read TGTGCCAGCAGCTTCCAAGGGGGGGCCCGTCTCTACGAGCAGTACTTC.